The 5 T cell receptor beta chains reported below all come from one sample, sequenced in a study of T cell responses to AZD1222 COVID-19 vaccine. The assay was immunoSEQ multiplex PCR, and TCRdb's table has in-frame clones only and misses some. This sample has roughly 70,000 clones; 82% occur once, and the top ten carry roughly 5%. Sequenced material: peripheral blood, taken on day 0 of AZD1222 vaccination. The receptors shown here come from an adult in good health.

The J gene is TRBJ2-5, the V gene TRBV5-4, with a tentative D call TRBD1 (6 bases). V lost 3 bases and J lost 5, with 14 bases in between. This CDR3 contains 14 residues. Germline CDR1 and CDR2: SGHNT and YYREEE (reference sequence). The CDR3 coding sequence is TGTGCCAGCAGCTCAGACAGGATCCCGGAGACCCAGTACTTC. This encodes CASSSDRIPETQYF.

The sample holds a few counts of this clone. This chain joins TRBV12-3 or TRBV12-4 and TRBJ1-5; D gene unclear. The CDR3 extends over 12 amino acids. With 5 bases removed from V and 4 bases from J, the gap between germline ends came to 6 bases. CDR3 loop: CASSPRNQPQHF. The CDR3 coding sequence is TGTGCCAGCAGTCCCCGAAATCAGCCCCAGCATTTT.

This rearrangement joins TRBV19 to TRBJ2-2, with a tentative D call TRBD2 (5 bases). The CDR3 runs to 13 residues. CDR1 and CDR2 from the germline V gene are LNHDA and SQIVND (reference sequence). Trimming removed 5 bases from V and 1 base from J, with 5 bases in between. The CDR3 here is CASSGLNTGELFF. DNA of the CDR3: TGTGCCAGTAGTGGACTGAACACCGGGGAGCTGTTTTTT.

CDR3 nucleotides: TGTGCCAGTAGTGGGACAGGGGCCCAGCCCCAGCATTTT. Encoded protein: CASSGTGAQPQHF. This chain connects TRBV19 to TRBJ1-5, with 10 bases aligning to TRBD1. V lost 5 bases, J lost 7 bases, and 2 bases stayed unmatched. The CDR3 is 13 residues long. Germline assignment: CDR1 LNHDA and CDR2 SQIVND (reference sequence). Full variable domain (remainder filled in from reference TRBV19 and TRBJ1-5): DGGITQSPKYLFRKEGQNVTLSCEQNLNHDAMYWYRQDPGQGLRLIYYSQIVNDFQKGDIAEGYSVSREKKESFPLTVTSAQKNPTAFYLCASSGTGAQPQHFGDGTRLSIL.

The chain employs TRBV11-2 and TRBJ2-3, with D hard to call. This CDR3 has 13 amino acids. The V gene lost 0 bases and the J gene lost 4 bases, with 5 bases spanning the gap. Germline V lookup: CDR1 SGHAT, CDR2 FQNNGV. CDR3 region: CASSLEVADTQYF. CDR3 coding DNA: TGTGCCAGCAGCTTAGAGGTTGCAGATACGCAGTATTTT.